The 29 T cell receptor beta chains below come from one sample, sequenced in a study of a mutant IDH1 vaccine in newly diagnosed glioma. Stated time point: baseline, week 1 (first vaccination visit). Sample treatment: pre-vaccination baseline after standard-of-care therapy. Clones were read by immunoSEQ multiplex PCR, and TCRdb kept only the in-frame ones, dropping some. The sample lists fewer than 40,000 clones; roughly four fifths were seen once. The sequencing here drew on PBMCs, taken from a glioma patient treated with radiotherapy, temozolomide or both. The source is a man younger than 40 with glioma.

The chain is built from TRBV30 and TRBJ2-3, with TRBD2 matching over 9 bases. J was trimmed by 0 bases and V by 3 bases; bases with no gene match: 4. This CDR3 has 15 residues. Germline V gene data show CDR1 as GTSNPN and CDR2 as SVGIG (reference sequence). The CDR3 sequence: CAWRPSGVSTDTQYF. CDR3 DNA sequence: TGTGCCTGGAGGCCTAGCGGGGTTAGCACAGATACGCAGTATTTT.

The chain links TRBV28 to TRBJ2-3, with 11 nucleotides matching TRBD2. The CDR3 is 16 residues long. Germline values: CDR1 MDHEN, CDR2 SYDVKM. Unmatched junction bases numbered 8, after V lost 5 bases and J lost 4 bases. The CDR3 DNA reads as TGTGCCAGCAGTCCCACTAGCGGGGGCCGCTCAGATACGCAGTATTTT. Translated: CASSPTSGGRSDTQYF.

This rearrangement joins TRBV5-1 to TRBJ2-1; tentative D call: TRBD1 (6 bases). The CDR3 has 15 residues. V dropped 0 bases and J dropped 4 bases, with 11 bases sitting between them. Germline-derived CDR1 and CDR2 are SGHRS and YFSETQ. The CDR3 DNA sequence: TGCGCCAGCAGCTTGGAGGGGGTAAAGTACAATGAGCAGTTCTTC. This gives the protein CASSLEGVKYNEQFF.

The rearrangement joins TRBV2 to TRBJ2-7, with D tentatively TRBD1 (5 bases). V dropped 3 bases and J dropped 7 bases, with 13 bases sitting between them. The CDR3 totals 13 residues. Germline CDR1 reads SNHLY; CDR2 reads FYNNEI. The CDR3 region is CASSDEGVGEQYF. The CDR3 DNA sequence: TGTGCCAGCAGTGATGAAGGGGTAGGGGAGCAGTACTTC.

The chain combines TRBV5-1 with TRBJ2-7; tentatively, D is TRBD1 (6 bases). This CDR3 has 13 residues. Germline CDR1 is SGHRS and CDR2 is YFSETQ. Trimming took off 1 base at V and 6 bases at J, with 11 bases between the two ends. CDR3 coding DNA: TGCGCCAGCAGCTTGAACAGGGTGAGCGAGCAGTACTTC. As protein: CASSLNRVSEQYF.

J is TRBJ1-6 and V is TRBV5-6; D is unresolved. The CDR3 has 18 amino acids. Germline CDR1 reads SGHDT; CDR2 reads YYEEEE. The germline V and J ends were trimmed by 0 bases and 0 bases, with 13 bases remaining between them. CDR3 residues: CASSLEYGTSSYNSPLHF. CDR3 nucleotide sequence: TGTGCCAGCAGCTTGGAATACGGAACGAGCTCCTATAATTCACCCCTCCACTTT.

CDR3 protein: CASSLAGSALGEKLFF. The CDR3 region has the DNA TGCGCCAGCAGCTTGGCCGGGTCGGCTTTGGGGGAAAAACTGTTTTTT. V gene TRBV5-1 combines with J gene TRBJ1-4; no reliable D call. This CDR3 contains 16 residues. V lost 0 bases and J 8 bases, leaving 17 bases between the germline ends. The germline V gene has CDR1 SGHRS and CDR2 YFSETQ.

This clone was detected only once. This chain links TRBV25-1 with TRBJ2-3, with D perhaps being TRBD1 or TRBD2 (5 bases each). The ends were cut back, 3 bases at V and 12 bases at J, with 10 bases in the middle. Per germline, CDR1 MGHDK and CDR2 SYGVNS. The CDR3 runs to 11 residues. The CDR3 sequence: CASSDRDLQYF. CDR3 in DNA: TGTGCCAGCAGTGACCGGGACCTACAGTATTTT.

This clone occurred a few times. The CDR3 DNA reads as TGTGCCAGTAGTCTTCCGATCTCTAGTACCCCCTTCAGTGAGCAGTTCTTC. It specifies CASSLPISSTPFSEQFF. This rearrangement joins TRBV19 to TRBJ2-1; unclear D gene. The CDR3 runs 17 residues. Germline loops: CDR1 LNHDA, CDR2 SQIVND (reference sequence). Trimming took 5 bases from V and 9 from J, leaving 26 bases between them.

The rearrangement uses TRBV5-8 and TRBJ1-2; 9 bases align to TRBD1. CDR3 size: 14 residues. Germline assignment: CDR1 SGHTS and CDR2 YDEGEE. Trimming removed 3 bases from V and 3 bases from J; junction bases left unmatched: 3. CDR3 in DNA: TGTGCCAGCAGCTGGCGGACAGGGGACTATGGCTACACCTTC. This sequence encodes CASSWRTGDYGYTF.

V gene TRBV4-3 combines with J gene TRBJ1-6; 8 bases line up with TRBD1. J gave up 7 bases and V 5 bases, and 7 bases lay outside the gene matches. Germline V gene sequence: CDR1 LGHNA, CDR2 YSLEER. This CDR3 has 15 amino acids. CDR3 loop: CASSEAGQGNSPLHF. The CDR3 DNA reads TGCGCCAGCAGCGAAGCTGGACAGGGAAATTCACCCCTCCACTTT.

V is TRBV2 and J is TRBJ1-5; TRBD1 agrees at 9 bases. J gave up 1 base and V 6 bases, and 7 bases lay outside the gene matches. The CDR3 runs 16 residues. Looked up from germline, CDR1 is SNHLY and CDR2 is FYNNEI. Here the CDR3 reads CASRGPGTGSNQPQHF. The CDR3 nucleotides read TGTGCCAGCAGAGGACCCGGGACAGGGAGCAATCAGCCCCAGCATTTT.

In this sample, this clone turned up once. The chain recombines TRBV6-5 with TRBJ2-7; the match to TRBD2 covers 7 bases. The trim removed 2 bases at V and 2 bases at J, leaving 6 bases unmatched. The CDR3 contains 15 residues. Germline loops: CDR1 MNHEY, CDR2 SVGAGI. The CDR3: CASSYGWGGTYEQYF. The DNA for the CDR3 is TGTGCCAGCAGTTACGGATGGGGGGGAACCTACGAGCAGTACTTC.

The V call is TRBV5-6, the J call TRBJ2-3; D ambiguous. V was shortened by 0 bases and J by 1 base, with 6 bases between the two germline ends. The CDR3 length is 14 residues. CDR1 is SGHDT and CDR2 is YYEEEE in the germline V gene. DNA for the CDR3: TGTGCCAGCAGCTTGGCGGCAGGCACAGATACGCAGTATTTT. This sequence encodes CASSLAAGTDTQYF.

Remarks on this clone: The sample contains more than one DNA sequence encoding this CDR3. The V call is TRBV25-1, the J call TRBJ2-7; D uncertain. The V end was cut by 8 bases, the J end by 0 bases, with 8 bases between. Per germline, CDR1 MGHDK and CDR2 SYGVNS. CDR3 length: 12 residues. CDR3 region: CASSLSSYEQYF. The CDR3 DNA reads TGTGCCAGCTCTCTTTCCTCCTACGAGCAGTACTTC.

This clone turned up a few times. The chain is built from TRBV18 and TRBJ2-1; tentative D call: TRBD1 (5 bases). Germline V gene lookup returns CDR1 KGHSH and CDR2 LQKENI. CDR3 length equals 16 residues. The V gene lost 2 bases and the J gene lost 3 bases, with 14 bases spanning the gap. CDR3 sequence reads: CASSPIKGADYNEQFF. CDR3 DNA sequence: TGTGCCAGCTCACCAATCAAAGGGGCGGACTACAATGAGCAGTTCTTC.

This clone occurred once. This chain joins TRBV5-8 and TRBJ1-5; 9 nucleotides agree with TRBD1. V was pared by 1 base and J by 6 bases, with 8 bases of the junction left unmatched. CDR3 size: 16 residues. Germline V gene lookup returns CDR1 SGHTS and CDR2 YDEGEE. DNA of the CDR3: TGTGCCAGCAGCTTGTGGGGGACAGGGCTTTTTCAGCCCCAGCATTTT. It encodes CASSLWGTGLFQPQHF.

The V gene is TRBV7-7, the J gene TRBJ2-1; the D gene is possibly TRBD2 (5 bases). V was shortened by 5 bases and J by 1 base, with 21 bases between the two germline ends. The germline V gene has CDR1 SSHAT and CDR2 FNYEAQ (reference sequence). This CDR3 comprises 18 residues. CDR3 protein: CASSTHDSRPGSYNEQFF. The CDR3 DNA sequence: TGTGCCAGCAGCACGCATGATTCTAGGCCGGGGTCCTACAATGAGCAGTTCTTC.

The J gene is TRBJ2-1, the V gene TRBV30; a possible D gene is TRBD2 (6 bases). The CDR3 contains 14 residues. The germline V gene has CDR1 GTSNPN and CDR2 SVGIG (reference sequence). With 0 bases removed from V and 5 bases from J, the gap between germline ends came to 11 bases. The CDR3 spells CAWSVPGSNNEQFF. As DNA, the CDR3 is TGTGCCTGGAGTGTACCCGGGAGCAACAATGAGCAGTTCTTC. The full variable domain, its missing parts supplied by reference TRBV30 and TRBJ2-1, is SQTIHQWPATLVQPVGSPLSLECTVEGTSNPNLYWYRQAAGRGLQLLFYSVGIGQISSEVPQNLSASRPQDRQFILSSKKLLLSDSGFYLCAWSVPGSNNEQFFGPGTRLTVL.

This chain links TRBV13 with TRBJ2-7; 10 nucleotides line up with TRBD1. Germline V CDR1 and CDR2: PRHDT, FYEKMQ (reference sequence). J was trimmed by 9 bases and V by 5 bases; bases with no gene match: 4. There are 12 residues in the CDR3. Written as DNA, the CDR3 is TGTGCCAGCAGCCGACAGGGGGCGTCGCAGTACTTC. The encoded protein is CASSRQGASQYF.

The genes are TRBV27 and TRBJ2-2; 11 nucleotides agree with TRBD1. The CDR3 runs to 15 residues. In germline, CDR1 is MNHEY, CDR2 SMNVEV (reference sequence). V lost 7 bases to trimming and J lost 9 bases; unmatched junction nucleotides: 10. The CDR3 nucleotides read TGTGCCAGCACCGCCCTGGACAGGGGGCTCTGGGAGCTGTTTTTT. It translates to CASTALDRGLWELFF.

The chain employs TRBV11-2 and TRBJ1-5; D gene unclear. Germline CDR1 reads SGHAT; CDR2 reads FQNNGV. V gave up 0 bases and J gave up 0 bases, with 12 bases separating them. This CDR3 is 17 amino acids long. The CDR3 region is CASSLDSVQVSNQPQHF. In DNA, the CDR3 is TGTGCCAGCAGCTTAGATAGCGTTCAGGTTAGCAATCAGCCCCAGCATTTT.

The chain has TRBV6-4 and TRBJ2-4, with unresolved D. V lost 3 bases, J lost 16 bases, and 10 bases lay in between. Germline CDR1 is MRHNA and CDR2 is SNTAGT. This CDR3 is 10 amino acids long. The CDR3 coding sequence is TGTGCCAGCAGTGAGGGCCGTTCATACTTC. Protein: CASSEGRSYF.

The chain uses TRBV10-1 and TRBJ1-2, with D hard to call. The ends were cut back, 8 bases at V and 7 bases at J, with 20 bases in the middle. This CDR3 contains 14 residues. Germline V CDR1 and CDR2: WNHNN, SYGVQD (reference sequence). CDR3 region: CASPVTNPPGGYTF. The CDR3 DNA reads TGCGCCAGCCCCGTTACGAATCCTCCGGGTGGCTACACCTTC.

The genes are TRBV5-1 and TRBJ2-2, with D perhaps TRBD1 or TRBD2 (5 bases each). The V gene lost 7 bases and the J gene lost 4 bases, with 14 bases spanning the gap. Germline V lookup: CDR1 SGHRS, CDR2 YFSETQ. This CDR3 is built from 14 residues. The CDR3 region is CASYTTGGTGELFF. The CDR3 DNA reads TGCGCCAGCTATACTACAGGAGGCACCGGGGAGCTGTTTTTT.

This clone is medium-sized (0.01 to 0.1%). The rearrangement uses TRBV18 and TRBJ1-2, with TRBD1 matching over 7 bases. CDR3 size: 15 residues. J gave up 3 bases and V 3 bases, and 7 bases lay outside the gene matches. CDR1 is KGHSH, CDR2 LQKENI, per germline. The CDR3 spells CASSPTGRVDYGYTF. CDR3 sequence (DNA): TGTGCCAGCTCACCGACAGGGAGGGTGGACTATGGCTACACCTTC.

This clone was recorded once. The rearrangement links TRBV5-6 to TRBJ2-2; D ambiguous. Germline CDR1 reads SGHDT; CDR2 reads YYEEEE. Trimming took off 0 bases at V and 0 bases at J, with 12 bases between the two ends. CDR3 length: 17 amino acids. As DNA, the CDR3 is TGTGCCAGCAGCTTGGCCGACGGTGGGTCGAACACCGGGGAGCTGTTTTTT. It specifies CASSLADGGSNTGELFF.

This sequence joins TRBV5-4 and TRBJ2-5; D may be TRBD1 (6 bases). Deletions cut 4 bases from V and 3 bases from J, with 13 bases between. Looked up from germline, CDR1 is SGHNT and CDR2 is YYREEE (reference sequence). CDR3 length equals 14 residues. DNA of the CDR3: TGTGCCAGCAGCCACGGACAGCGAAAAGAGACCCAGTACTTC. Protein: CASSHGQRKETQYF.

Here the CDR3 DNA reads TGTGCCTGGAGTGTACGACAGCCCTACGAGCAGTACTTC. Its protein product is CAWSVRQPYEQYF. The genes are TRBV30 and TRBJ2-7; D might be TRBD1 (5 bases). Germline-derived CDR1 and CDR2 are GTSNPN and SVGIG (reference sequence). This CDR3 has 13 residues. Trimming removed 0 bases at V and 2 bases at J, with 8 bases between.